This T cell receptor beta chain was sequenced in a study of T cells in localized non-small cell lung cancer. This CDR3 spans 14 amino acids. V was trimmed by 1 base and J by 4 bases, leaving 7 bases between them. CDR1 and CDR2 from the germline V gene are SEHNR and FQNEAQ (reference sequence). The method was immunoSEQ multiplex PCR; TCRdb's version includes in-frame clones alone and lacks a portion of them. Found here are around 20,000 clones, about 91% of them singletons; the top ten hold about 3%. The chain couples TRBV7-9 to TRBJ1-4; D remains ambiguous. Source: peripheral blood, taken before any cancer treatment. This TCR was sampled from a woman aged 35 to 75 with stage I lung adenocarcinoma. CDR3 sequence reads: CASSLGQDNEKLFF. The CDR3 DNA is TGTGCCAGCAGCTTAGGTCAGGATAATGAAAAACTGTTTTTT.